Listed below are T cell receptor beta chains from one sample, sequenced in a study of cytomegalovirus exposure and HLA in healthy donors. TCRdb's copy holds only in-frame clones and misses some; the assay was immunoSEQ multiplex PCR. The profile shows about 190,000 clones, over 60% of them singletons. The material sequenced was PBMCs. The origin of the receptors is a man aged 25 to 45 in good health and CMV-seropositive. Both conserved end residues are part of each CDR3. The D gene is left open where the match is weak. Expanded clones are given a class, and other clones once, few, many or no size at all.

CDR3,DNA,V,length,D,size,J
CASSIAGRGYNEQFF,TGTGCCAGTAGTATAGCGGGGAGGGGTTACAATGAGCAGTTCTTC,TRBV19,15,TRBD2,.,TRBJ2-1
CSVESSGWQETQYF,TGCAGCGTTGAGTCTAGCGGCTGGCAAGAGACCCAGTACTTC,TRBV29-1,14,TRBD2,.,TRBJ2-5
CASSTTGSGNTIYF,TGTGCCAGCAGTACCACAGGCTCTGGAAACACCATATATTTT,TRBV6-1,14,.,few,TRBJ1-3
CASSRPPGQASYEQYF,TGTGCCAGCAGCCGACCCCCGGGACAGGCCTCCTACGAGCAGTACTTC,TRBV5-4,16,TRBD1,.,TRBJ2-7
CASSEAPPAGGKNIQYF,TGTGCCAGCAGTGAAGCGCCCCCAGCGGGAGGGAAAAACATTCAGTACTTC,TRBV6-1,17,TRBD2,.,TRBJ2-4
CASSYSGVADEAFF,TGTGCCAGCAGTTACTCAGGGGTTGCCGATGAAGCTTTCTTT,TRBV6-5,14,.,.,TRBJ1-1
CASSGTGRAETQYF,TGTGCCAGCAGCGGGACAGGGAGAGCGGAGACCCAGTACTTC,TRBV5-4,14,TRBD1,few,TRBJ2-5
CASSDPTSGFGNEQFF,TGTGCCAGCAGCGATCCGACTAGCGGGTTTGGCAATGAGCAGTTCTTC,TRBV7-9,16,TRBD2,.,TRBJ2-1
CASSLDGAGGLETQYF,TGTGCCAGCAGCTTAGATGGGGCGGGGGGGCTAGAGACCCAGTACTTC,TRBV11-3,16,TRBD2,.,TRBJ2-5
CAWSAHSSGELFF,TGTGCCTGGAGTGCCCATAGTAGCGGGGAGCTGTTTTTT,TRBV30,13,.,.,TRBJ2-2
CASSLHFNEQFF,TGTGCCAGCAGCTTGCATTTCAATGAGCAGTTCTTC,TRBV5-4,12,.,.,TRBJ2-1
CASSERLGGTEAFF,TGTGCCAGCAGTGAAAGGTTAGGGGGTACTGAAGCTTTCTTT,TRBV6-1,14,.,.,TRBJ1-1
CASSQVVSLREKLFF,TGCGCCAGCAGCCAAGTAGTCTCGTTGAGGGAAAAACTGTTTTTT,TRBV4-1,15,.,.,TRBJ1-4
CASSVGFIEALNTEAFF,TGTGCCAGCAGCGTAGGATTTATTGAGGCGTTGAACACTGAAGCTTTCTTT,TRBV9,17,.,.,TRBJ1-1
CASSFLLKQLLAGGPGATQYF,TGTGCCAGCAGTTTTCTCCTCAAGCAATTACTAGCGGGAGGGCCAGGGGCGACCCAGTACTTC,TRBV28,21,TRBD2,.,TRBJ2-5
CASSLSPKGLAAGEQYF,TGCGCCAGCAGTCTCAGTCCCAAAGGACTAGCCGCGGGAGAGCAGTACTTC,TRBV23-1,17,TRBD2,few,TRBJ2-7
CASSLDYQREGSYNEQFF,TGTGCCAGCAGTTTGGATTACCAGCGGGAGGGCTCCTACAATGAGCAGTTCTTC,TRBV28,18,TRBD2,.,TRBJ2-1
CASSDNYEQYF,TGTGCCAGCAGTGACAACTACGAGCAGTACTTC,TRBV6-1,11,.,few,TRBJ2-7
CASSLTGRETGELFF,TGTGCCAGCAGCTTAACGGGGCGAGAGACCGGGGAGCTGTTTTTT,TRBV7-3,15,.,.,TRBJ2-2
CASSDSTSGNNEQFF,TGTGCCAGCAGTGACTCAACCAGCGGGAACAATGAGCAGTTCTTC,TRBV6-4,15,TRBD2,.,TRBJ2-1
CASSLPSGQHQPQHF,TGTGCCAGCAGTCTCCCGTCGGGACAACATCAGCCCCAGCATTTT,TRBV28,15,.,.,TRBJ1-5
CASSWRPQSQSDTQYF,TGTGCCAGCAGTTGGAGGCCTCAGTCACAGTCAGATACGCAGTATTTT,TRBV6-6,16,.,.,TRBJ2-3
CASSRWTSGGEETQYF,TGTGCCAGCAGTCGCTGGACTAGCGGGGGAGAAGAGACCCAGTACTTC,TRBV28,16,TRBD2,once,TRBJ2-5
CASSRYTGTGKDTEAFF,TGCGCCAGCAGCCGGTATACCGGGACAGGGAAGGACACTGAAGCTTTCTTT,TRBV4-3,17,TRBD1,.,TRBJ1-1
CASSEGAGGNEKLFF,TGTGCCAGCAGTGAAGGTGCTGGGGGGAATGAAAAACTGTTTTTT,TRBV2,15,.,.,TRBJ1-4
CASSTRGLAITEQYF,TGTGCCAGTAGTACGAGGGGACTAGCGATAACCGAGCAGTACTTC,TRBV19,15,TRBD2,.,TRBJ2-7
CASSPGGSGYTF,TGTGCCAGCAGCCCAGGGGGGTCTGGCTACACCTTC,TRBV25-1,12,TRBD1,.,TRBJ1-2
CSVVGVGGSYGYTF,TGCAGCGTTGTTGGGGTCGGGGGTAGCTATGGCTACACCTTC,TRBV29-1,14,.,.,TRBJ1-2
CAWSVQDNQPQHF,TGTGCCTGGAGTGTACAGGACAATCAGCCCCAGCATTTT,TRBV30,13,.,.,TRBJ1-5
CASSIGAGGRNQPQHF,TGTGCCAGTAGTATTGGGGCAGGGGGTCGCAATCAGCCCCAGCATTTT,TRBV19,16,TRBD1,.,TRBJ1-5